This entry concerns a single T cell receptor (beta chain). This clonotype has just a few counts. Its antigen remains unidentified. Per-base qualities were not stored, and no clone one base away is much larger. Ophthalmopathy patients had moderately to severely active disease, with a Clinical Activity Score of 3 or more, a NOSPECS grade of 4 or more, and a disease duration of less than 3 months. Any patient with an uncontrolled infection, another autoimmune disease, pregnancy or lactation was excluded. Clinical symptoms, serum thyroxine and TRAb, thyroid ultrasound, and orbital computed tomography formed the basis for the diagnoses. PBMCs were separated from 10 ml of fresh peripheral blood using Ficoll-Paque density gradient centrifugation. Trizol reagent was used to extract total RNA, and RNA quality was then checked on an Agilent 2100 Bioanalyzer. The TCR beta CDR3 regions were amplified from the RNA transcripts. For the first round of RT-PCR on the TCR CDR3, the HTBI primer set was used together with the Qiagen OneStep RT-PCR kit. A second multiplex PCR round built the libraries, followed by size selection and purification. Paired-end sequencing of the libraries was performed with 100 bp reads on an Illumina HiSeq2000. Regarding the original processing steps: SOAPnuke was used to process the raw data, with reads discarded if the reads contained adapters or uncalled bases, had a mean Phred below 15, or lacked an exact constant-primer or identifier match. COPE v1.2.5 was used to merge high-quality paired reads, and clonotypes were defined as unique nucleotide sequences. MiTCR v1.1 was used to align clonotypes to the IMGT TRBV, TRBD and TRBJ reference segments. The analysis was restricted to V-J combinations with a frequency above 0.0001, which together covered over 99% of the repertoires. A TCS score was defined as the ratio between F50 (clonal expansion) and ExV (chaos), using BLOSUM62-based TCRdist between CDR3 peptides within each V-J. Welch's t-statistics and random forest reduced approximately 520 V-J features to fewer than 15, which were used in a naive Bayes classifier (R e1071). Clones were called with MiXCR by TCRdb after fastp trimmed the public reads at Q25, and only in-frame beta chains were retained. Rows with one shared CDR3 protein collapse into an entry with the most common genes and DNA. What appears here as the V and J calls and clone size reflects TCRdb's work, not the paper's. The sample profile shows hundreds of thousands of distinct CDR3 sequences; around 20% of them were found once. About 35% of the sample lies in the top ten.

The germline V end is reduced by 1 base and the J end by 6 bases; junction bases left unmatched: 12. Based on the germline V gene, the CDR1 and CDR2 sequences are KGHSH and LQKENI. Including cysteine and phenylalanine, the CDR3 has 17 amino acids. Only the CDR3 DNA stays, 51 bases, in frame from base 1. This specimen comes from a study of T cells in Graves' hyperthyroidism and ophthalmopathy (dated by TCRdb to the late 2010s). Background for the entire study: Peripheral blood samples were taken at the time of initial diagnosis, prior to any treatment. To identify distinguishing TCR V-J signatures, a discovery cohort of 100 patients was used, comprising 43 with Graves' ophthalmopathy and some 60 with stable Graves' hyperthyroidism. Prospective prediction of ophthalmopathy was tested in an independent validation cohort of 18 to 20 hyperthyroidism patients and 15 to 17 patients who later progressed to ophthalmopathy. The 75 to 100 discovery patients were divided at random into training and test sets in a 7:3 ratio. The study also compared thyroid tissue and blood T-cell repertoires from about 6 Graves' hyperthyroidism patients. After sampling, hyperthyroidism patients received methimazole starting at 30 mg daily, and ophthalmopathy patients received high-dose intravenous methylprednisolone. The paper reports TCR Vbeta CDR3 sequencing of more than 120 peripheral blood samples: some 41 ophthalmopathy, some 80 hyperthyroidism and approximately 17 progressor patients. Here is what the overall study found, with its caveats: In validation, the model predicted progression to ophthalmopathy with over 60% sensitivity and around 72% specificity, a median of approximately 6.5 months before onset. Blood samples also contained most of the expanded thyroid clonotypes (frequency above 0.001), which suggests that blood repertoires may reflect thyroid immune responses. No statistical method was used to fix the sample size in advance, and group allocation was not hidden from the investigators. A 13 V-J signature model separated ophthalmopathy from stable hyperthyroidism, with approximately 86% sensitivity and approximately 81% specificity in cross-validation and 80%/75% in testing.

This receptor was taken from a man aged 30 to 39 with Graves' ophthalmopathy. The chain is encoded by TRBV18 joined to TRBJ2-1; TRBD1 fits 7 bases in the junction. Sequenced material: blood. The nucleotides are TGTGCCAGCTCACCACTTGCTACAGGGGAAGTTGGCAATGAGCAGTTCTTC. It is translated as CASSPLATGEVGNEQFF.